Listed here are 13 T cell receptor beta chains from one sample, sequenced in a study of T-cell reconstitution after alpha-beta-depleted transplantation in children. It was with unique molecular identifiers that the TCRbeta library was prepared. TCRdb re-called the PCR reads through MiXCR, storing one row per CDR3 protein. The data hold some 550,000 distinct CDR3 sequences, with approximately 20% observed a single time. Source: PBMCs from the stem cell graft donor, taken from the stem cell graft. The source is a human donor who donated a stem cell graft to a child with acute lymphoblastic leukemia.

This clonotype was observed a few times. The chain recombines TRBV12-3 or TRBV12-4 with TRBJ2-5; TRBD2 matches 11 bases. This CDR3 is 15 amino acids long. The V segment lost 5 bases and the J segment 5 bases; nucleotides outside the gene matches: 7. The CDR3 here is CASSPRLAGRETQYF. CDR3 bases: TGTGCCAGCAGTCCCCGACTAGCGGGGAGGGAGACCCAGTACTTC.

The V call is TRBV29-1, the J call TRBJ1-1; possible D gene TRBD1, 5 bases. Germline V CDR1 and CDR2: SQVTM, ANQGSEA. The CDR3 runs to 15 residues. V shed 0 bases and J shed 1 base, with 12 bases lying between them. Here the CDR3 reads CSVEEWHRKNTEAFF. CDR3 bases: TGCAGCGTTGAAGAGTGGCACAGGAAGAACACTGAAGCTTTCTTT. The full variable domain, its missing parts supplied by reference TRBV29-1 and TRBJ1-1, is SAVISQKPSRDICQRGTSLTIQCQVDSQVTMMFWYRQQPGQSLTLIATANQGSEATYESGFVIDKFPISRPNLTFSTLTVSNMSPEDSSIYLCSVEEWHRKNTEAFFGQGTRLTVV.

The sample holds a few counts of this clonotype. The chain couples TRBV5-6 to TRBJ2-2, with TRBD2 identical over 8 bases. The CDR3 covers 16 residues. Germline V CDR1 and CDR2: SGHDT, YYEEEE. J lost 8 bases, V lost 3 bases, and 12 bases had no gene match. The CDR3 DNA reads TGTGCCAGCAGCTCGTGGTCCGGGACTAGGGAGGGGGAGCTGTTTTTT. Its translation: CASSSWSGTREGELFF.

CDR3 sequence: CASSPPEGEGETQYF. The DNA for the CDR3 is TGTGCCAGCTCACCCCCGGAGGGCGAAGGGGAGACCCAGTACTTC. This chain connects TRBV18 to TRBJ2-5, with a possible D match to TRBD2 (6 bases). This CDR3 contains 15 residues. The V end lost 3 bases, the J end lost 5 bases, and 16 bases lay between the germline ends. Per the germline V gene, CDR1 is KGHSH and CDR2 is LQKENI.

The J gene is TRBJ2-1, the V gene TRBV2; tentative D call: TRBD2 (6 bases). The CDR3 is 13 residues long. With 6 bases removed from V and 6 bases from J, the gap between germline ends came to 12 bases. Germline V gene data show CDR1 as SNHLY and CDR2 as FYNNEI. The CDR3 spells CASSGSWINEQFF. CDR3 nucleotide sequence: TGTGCCAGCAGCGGGAGCTGGATCAATGAGCAGTTCTTC.

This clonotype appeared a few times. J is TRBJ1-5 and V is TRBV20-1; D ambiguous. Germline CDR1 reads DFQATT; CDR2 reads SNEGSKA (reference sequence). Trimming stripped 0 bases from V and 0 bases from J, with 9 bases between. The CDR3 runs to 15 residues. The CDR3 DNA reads TGCAGTGCTAGAGACCGGCCTTTTAGCAATCAGCCCCAGCATTTT. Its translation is CSARDRPFSNQPQHF.

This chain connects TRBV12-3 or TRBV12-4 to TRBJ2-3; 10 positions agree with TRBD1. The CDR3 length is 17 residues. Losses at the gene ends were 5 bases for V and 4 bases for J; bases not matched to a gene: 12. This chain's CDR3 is CASSLRRDRGRSDTQYF. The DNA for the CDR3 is TGTGCCAGCAGTCTACGACGGGACAGGGGAAGGTCAGATACGCAGTATTTT.

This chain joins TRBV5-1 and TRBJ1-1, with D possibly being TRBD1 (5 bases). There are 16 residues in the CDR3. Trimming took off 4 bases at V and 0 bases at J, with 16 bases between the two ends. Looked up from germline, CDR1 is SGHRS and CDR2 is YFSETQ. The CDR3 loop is CASSLAGPNMNTEAFF. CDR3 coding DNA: TGCGCCAGCAGCCTCGCGGGGCCGAACATGAACACTGAAGCTTTCTTT.

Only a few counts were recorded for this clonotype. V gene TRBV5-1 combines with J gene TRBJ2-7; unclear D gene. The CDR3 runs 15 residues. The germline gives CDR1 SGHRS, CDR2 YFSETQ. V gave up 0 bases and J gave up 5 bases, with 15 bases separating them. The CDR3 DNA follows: TGCGCCAGCAGCTTGGCCGGACGGAGACGGAACGAGCAGTACTTC. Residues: CASSLAGRRRNEQYF.

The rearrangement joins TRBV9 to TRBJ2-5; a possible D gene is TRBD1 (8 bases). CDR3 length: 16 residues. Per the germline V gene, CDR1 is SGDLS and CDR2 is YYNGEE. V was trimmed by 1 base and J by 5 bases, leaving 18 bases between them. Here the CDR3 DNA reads TGTGCCAGCAGCGTAAACAGGGGGGGGACGCAGGAGACCCAGTACTTC. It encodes CASSVNRGGTQETQYF.

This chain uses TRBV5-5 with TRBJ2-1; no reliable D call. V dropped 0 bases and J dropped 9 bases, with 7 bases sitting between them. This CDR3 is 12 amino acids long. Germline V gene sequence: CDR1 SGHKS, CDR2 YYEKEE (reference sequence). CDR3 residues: CASSLDWGEQFF. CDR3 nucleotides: TGTGCCAGCAGCTTGGATTGGGGTGAGCAGTTCTTC.

The CDR3 region has the DNA TGTGCCAGCACTTGGGGAAACCGGCCTATCTCTCGCAATCAGCCCCAGCATTTT. It encodes CASTWGNRPISRNQPQHF. The rearrangement links TRBV6-5 to TRBJ1-5; D unresolved. CDR1 MNHEY and CDR2 SVGAGI come from the germline V gene. The CDR3 runs to 18 residues. Trimming stripped 7 bases from V and 2 bases from J, with 24 bases between.

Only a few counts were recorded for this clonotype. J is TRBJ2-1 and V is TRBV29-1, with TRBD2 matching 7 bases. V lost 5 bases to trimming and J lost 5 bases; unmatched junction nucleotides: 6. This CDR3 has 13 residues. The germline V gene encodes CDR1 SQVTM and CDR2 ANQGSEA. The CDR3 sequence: CSVNKAGNNEQFF. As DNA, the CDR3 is TGCAGCGTTAACAAAGCGGGAAACAATGAGCAGTTCTTC.